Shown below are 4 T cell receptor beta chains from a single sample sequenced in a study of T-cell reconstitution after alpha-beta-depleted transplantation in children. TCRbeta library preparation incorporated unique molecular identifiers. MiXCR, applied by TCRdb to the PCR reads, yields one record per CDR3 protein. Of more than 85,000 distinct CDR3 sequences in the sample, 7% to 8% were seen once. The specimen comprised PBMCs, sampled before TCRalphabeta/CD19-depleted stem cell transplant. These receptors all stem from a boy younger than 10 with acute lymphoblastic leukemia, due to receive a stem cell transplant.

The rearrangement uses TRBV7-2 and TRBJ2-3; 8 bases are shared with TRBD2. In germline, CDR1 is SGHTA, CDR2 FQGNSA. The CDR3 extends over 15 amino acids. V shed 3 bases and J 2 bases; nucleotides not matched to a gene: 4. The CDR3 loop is CASSFSGEFTDTQYF. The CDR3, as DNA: TGTGCCAGCAGCTTTAGCGGGGAGTTCACAGATACGCAGTATTTT.

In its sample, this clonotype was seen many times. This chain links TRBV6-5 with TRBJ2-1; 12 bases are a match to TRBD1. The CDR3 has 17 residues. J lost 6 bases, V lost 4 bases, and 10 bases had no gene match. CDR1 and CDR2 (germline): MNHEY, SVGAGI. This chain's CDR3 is CASSSIDPGQGANEQFF. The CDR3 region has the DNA TGTGCCAGCAGTTCTATCGACCCGGGACAGGGGGCCAATGAGCAGTTCTTC.

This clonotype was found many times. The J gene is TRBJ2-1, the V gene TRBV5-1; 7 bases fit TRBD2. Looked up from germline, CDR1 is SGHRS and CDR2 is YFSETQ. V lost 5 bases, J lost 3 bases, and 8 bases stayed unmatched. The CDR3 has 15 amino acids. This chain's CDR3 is CASRMGLNFYNEQFF. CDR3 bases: TGCGCCAGCAGGATGGGACTAAATTTCTACAATGAGCAGTTCTTC.

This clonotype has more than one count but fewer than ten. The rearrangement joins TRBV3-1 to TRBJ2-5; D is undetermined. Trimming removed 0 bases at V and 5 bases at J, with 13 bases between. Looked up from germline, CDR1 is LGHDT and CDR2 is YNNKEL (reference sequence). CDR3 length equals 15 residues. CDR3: CASSQDWEGSETQYF. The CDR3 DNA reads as TGTGCCAGCAGCCAAGATTGGGAAGGGTCGGAGACCCAGTACTTC.